In this sample, the clone carrying this T cell receptor (beta chain) turned up many times. Its antigen is currently unknown. These data are taken from a study of response to subunit inactivated influenza vaccine. Trimming cost V 5 bases and J 4 bases, with 11 bases left between them. The CDR3 is made up of 14 amino acids. Germline V gene lookup returns CDR1 KGHDR and CDR2 SFDVKD. TCRdb recomputed calls from the RT-PCR reads with MiXCR, one row per CDR3 protein. The sample has around 500,000 distinct CDR3 sequences, roughly 9.7% seen once. Study outcomes and limitations: Seasonal influenza vaccination, on each occasion, was suggested by the authors to recruit few new T cells.

The V call is TRBV24-1, the J call TRBJ2-1; D gene ambiguous. The sequences come from PBMCs from blood, collected around seven weeks after vaccination. This sequence was found in a man aged 50 to 59 who received an inactivated influenza vaccine. Written as DNA, the CDR3 is TGTGCCACCAGTGGGCACTCGGCGTACAATGAGCAGTTCTTC. Protein sequence: CATSGHSAYNEQFF.